The sequence of this T cell receptor (beta chain) was determined in a study of early stage breast cancer tumors. CDR1 is SGHAT, CDR2 FQNNGV, per germline. The CDR3 runs 13 residues. V lost 0 bases, J lost 14 bases, and 14 bases lay in between. TCRdb's copy holds only in-frame clones and misses some; the assay was immunoSEQ multiplex PCR. The sample includes around 28,000 clones, roughly 77% of them seen just once. The receptor comes from a person in their thirties with breast cancer. This rearrangement joins TRBV11-2 to TRBJ1-5; a possible D gene is TRBD1 (5 bases). The sequenced sample was breast tumor tissue. The CDR3 reads CASSLDIQGPKHF. The DNA of the CDR3 is TGTGCCAGCAGCTTAGATATCCAGGGTCCTAAGCATTTT.